Below are 22 T cell receptor beta chains sequenced from a single sample in a study of glioma-infiltrating T cells after dendritic cell vaccination. Sequenced by immunoSEQ multiplex PCR; TCRdb stores in-frame clones only, minus some. The sample has tens of thousands of clones, roughly four fifths seen once. This specimen consisted of blood, obtained before dendritic cell vaccination. These TCRs come from a human donor with glioblastoma.

This chain joins TRBV9 and TRBJ1-3; TRBD1 matches at 7 bases. The CDR3 loop spans 18 amino acids. The V segment lost 0 bases and the J segment 3 bases; nucleotides outside the gene matches: 12. Germline assignment: CDR1 SGDLS and CDR2 YYNGEE. CDR3 DNA sequence: TGTGCCAGCAGCGTAGAAGCGGCTGACAGGGTTATTGGAAACACCATATATTTT. It encodes CASSVEAADRVIGNTIYF.

The rearrangement links TRBV6-5 to TRBJ2-7; 10 bases are shared with TRBD2. Germline lookup yields CDR1 MNHEY and CDR2 SVGAGI. This CDR3 has 16 amino acids. V was pared by 1 base and J by 7 bases, with 10 bases of the junction left unmatched. CDR3 sequence reads: CASSYWKRGGRREQYF. For the CDR3, the DNA is TGTGCCAGCAGTTACTGGAAGCGGGGGGGCCGGAGAGAGCAGTACTTC.

V and J are TRBV7-9 and TRBJ2-7; 13 bases match TRBD2. Looked up from germline, CDR1 is SEHNR and CDR2 is FQNEAQ (reference sequence). The CDR3 contains 14 residues. With 5 bases clipped from V and 6 bases from J, the junction kept 4 bases outside the gene matches. CDR3: CASSPGLAGSEQYV. The CDR3, as DNA: TGTGCCAGCAGCCCGGGACTAGCGGGAAGCGAGCAGTACGTC.

This clone has a handful of counts. V gene TRBV5-1 combines with J gene TRBJ2-2; TRBD1 might be the D (5 bases). The CDR3 extends over 18 amino acids. V was clipped by 2 bases and J by 1 base, with 18 bases between them. Germline V gene sequence: CDR1 SGHRS, CDR2 YFSETQ. The CDR3 reads CASSFQWQGTKNTGELFF. DNA of the CDR3: TGCGCCAGCAGCTTTCAATGGCAGGGAACGAAGAACACCGGGGAGCTGTTTTTT.

The gene calls are TRBV19 and TRBJ2-1; D unclear. Germline CDR1 and CDR2: LNHDA and SQIVND (reference sequence). With 3 bases removed from V and 7 bases from J, the gap between germline ends came to 13 bases. The CDR3 totals 14 residues. The CDR3 DNA is TGTGCCAGTAGTATTATCCTACAGAAAAATGAGCAGTTCTTC. Its protein product is CASSIILQKNEQFF. Drawing the rest from reference TRBV19 and TRBJ2-1, the complete variable domain is DGGITQSPKYLFRKEGQNVTLSCEQNLNHDAMYWYRQDPGQGLRLIYYSQIVNDFQKGDIAEGYSVSREKKESFPLTVTSAQKNPTAFYLCASSIILQKNEQFFGPGTRLTVL.

A few counts support this clone. The chain recombines TRBV6-1 with TRBJ1-1, with TRBD1 as a possible D gene (5 bases). V dropped 6 bases and J dropped 3 bases, with 14 bases sitting between them. The CDR3 extends over 14 amino acids. Germline-derived CDR1 and CDR2 are MNHNS and SASEGT. CDR3 sequence: CASRLTATHTEAFF. The CDR3 nucleotides read TGTGCCAGCAGATTGACAGCGACTCACACTGAAGCTTTCTTT.

The chain employs TRBV7-2 and TRBJ2-7; 8 bases line up with TRBD1. CDR3 length: 13 residues. Per the germline V gene, CDR1 is SGHTA and CDR2 is FQGNSA. V was clipped by 5 bases and J by 3 bases; unmatched bases: 3. In nucleotides, the CDR3 is TGTGCCAGCAGCCTGACAGGGGTCTACGAGCAGTACTTC. Its translation: CASSLTGVYEQYF.

The chain carries TRBV5-1 and TRBJ2-5; the match to TRBD2 covers 9 bases. The CDR3 consists of 15 residues. CDR1 is SGHRS, CDR2 YFSETQ, per germline. Trimming cost V 5 bases and J 2 bases; bases outside gene matches: 7. The CDR3 coding sequence is TGCGCCAGCAGAGGTCCGGGACTAGCACAAGAGACCCAGTACTTC. It translates to CASRGPGLAQETQYF.

This rearrangement joins TRBV7-9 to TRBJ2-5; a possible D gene is TRBD1 (5 bases). The CDR3 has 16 residues. Germline V gene sequence: CDR1 SEHNR, CDR2 FQNEAQ (reference sequence). The V end lost 5 bases, the J end lost 5 bases, and 21 bases lay between the germline ends. The CDR3 DNA follows: TGTGCCAGCAGCCCGATGGGGCTGGACCTCCGGGAGACCCAGTACTTC. Protein product: CASSPMGLDLRETQYF.

CDR3 DNA: TGTGCCAGCAGTCGCGATTCTGGGGCTGACTCCTACGAGCAGTACTTC. Amino acid sequence: CASSRDSGADSYEQYF. This chain links TRBV27 with TRBJ2-7, with D maybe TRBD1 (5 bases). This CDR3 spans 16 amino acids. Per germline, CDR1 MNHEY and CDR2 SMNVEV (reference sequence). V was cut by 5 bases and J by 0 bases, with 17 bases left in between.

CDR3 bases: TGTGCCAGCAGTGGAATAGCGCTTACAGATACGCAGTATTTT. Its translation is CASSGIALTDTQYF. The chain links TRBV25-1 to TRBJ2-3, with D tentatively TRBD2 (5 bases). Trimming cost V 4 bases and J 3 bases, with 11 bases left between them. The CDR3 loop spans 14 amino acids. Germline V gene sequence: CDR1 MGHDK, CDR2 SYGVNS. Based on the CDR3 plus reference TRBV25-1 and TRBJ2-3, the full variable domain is EADIYQTPRYLVIGTGKKITLECSQTMGHDKMYWYQQDPGMELHLIHYSYGVNSTEKGDLSSESTVSRIRTEHFPLTLESARPSHTSQYLCASSGIALTDTQYFGPGTRLTVL.

V is TRBV2 and J is TRBJ2-4, with TRBD2 matching 13 bases. The CDR3 runs 19 residues. The V gene's germline CDR1 is SNHLY and CDR2 FYNNEI. V was clipped by 4 bases and J by 0 bases; unmatched bases: 9. This chain's CDR3 is CASSVPGLAGILAKNIQYF. In DNA, the CDR3 is TGTGCCAGCAGTGTACCGGGACTAGCGGGGATCCTAGCCAAAAACATTCAGTACTTC.

The chain is built from TRBV19 and TRBJ1-2; 11 bases line up with TRBD1. This CDR3 region has 15 residues. Germline CDR1 and CDR2: LNHDA and SQIVND (reference sequence). Germline trimming cut 1 base from V and 11 bases from J; bases unmatched to any gene: 9. The CDR3: CASSIGVGQGASYTF. The CDR3 nucleotides are TGTGCCAGTAGTATAGGTGTTGGACAGGGGGCATCTTACACCTTC.

The rearrangement joins TRBV18 to TRBJ1-2; maybe TRBD1 (6 bases). This CDR3 contains 13 residues. V lost 6 bases, J lost 1 base, and 9 bases lay in between. Germline CDR1 KGHSH, CDR2 LQKENI. This chain's CDR3 is CASSDRSNYGYTF. The CDR3 DNA follows: TGTGCCAGCTCGGACAGAAGTAACTATGGCTACACCTTC.

The chain joins TRBV7-9 to TRBJ2-7, with TRBD2 identical over 12 bases. Germline loops: CDR1 SEHNR, CDR2 FQNEAQ (reference sequence). The CDR3 covers 12 residues. The V segment lost 8 bases and the J segment 7 bases; nucleotides outside the gene matches: 3. CDR3 residues: CASQGLAGEQYF. The CDR3 DNA sequence: TGTGCCAGCCAAGGACTAGCGGGGGAGCAGTACTTC.

The chain employs TRBV19 and TRBJ1-1; D possibly corresponds to TRBD1 (6 bases). CDR1 is LNHDA and CDR2 is SQIVND in the germline V gene (reference sequence). Trimming pared 4 bases from V and 4 bases from J, leaving 10 bases between. The CDR3 spans 13 residues. The DNA for the CDR3 is TGTGCCAGTAGTACCCAGGGGAGCACTGAAGCTTTCTTT. Protein: CASSTQGSTEAFF.

The V call is TRBV19, the J call TRBJ1-5; D is perhaps TRBD1 (5 bases). This CDR3 spans 16 amino acids. Germline loops: CDR1 LNHDA, CDR2 SQIVND (reference sequence). V was trimmed by 5 bases and J by 7 bases, leaving 21 bases between them. CDR3 loop: CASSSTGPTWEQPQHF. The CDR3 nucleotides are TGTGCCAGTAGTTCCACAGGCCCTACTTGGGAACAGCCCCAGCATTTT.

CDR3 residues: CASSLRGRGYEQYF. For the CDR3, the DNA is TGTGCCAGCAGCTTACGAGGGCGGGGCTACGAGCAGTACTTC. This chain links TRBV7-2 with TRBJ2-7; possibly TRBD2 for D (6 bases). In germline, CDR1 is SGHTA, CDR2 FQGNSA. V dropped 2 bases and J dropped 3 bases, with 11 bases sitting between them. The CDR3 totals 14 residues.

This chain uses TRBV2 with TRBJ1-5; D is unresolved. The length of the CDR3 is 14 residues. From germline, CDR1 is SNHLY and CDR2 FYNNEI. Trimming pared 7 bases from V and 5 bases from J, leaving 15 bases between. The CDR3 here is CASKESGRYQPQHF. CDR3 in DNA: TGTGCCAGCAAAGAATCTGGGAGGTATCAGCCCCAGCATTTT.

The chain couples TRBV29-1 to TRBJ2-1; 10 bases agree with TRBD1. V shed 6 bases, J shed 4 bases, and the junction held 9 bases outside the gene matches. There are 15 residues in the CDR3. Per the germline V gene, CDR1 is SQVTM and CDR2 is ANQGSEA. CDR3 region: CSVTAGTGAYNEQFF. CDR3 coding DNA: TGCAGCGTCACGGCTGGGACAGGGGCTTACAATGAGCAGTTCTTC.

The chain couples TRBV5-1 to TRBJ2-5, with 8 bases identical to TRBD2. Trimming at V came to 0 bases and at J to 5 bases, leaving 15 bases not matched to a gene. Per germline, CDR1 SGHRS and CDR2 YFSETQ. This CDR3 has 18 residues. The CDR3, as DNA: TGCGCCAGCAGCTTGGCCCCCATCTCGAAGCGGGAGCGGGAGACCCAGTACTTC. This codes for CASSLAPISKRERETQYF.

This rearrangement joins TRBV7-2 to TRBJ2-2; 7 nucleotides align to TRBD2. Germline V gene lookup returns CDR1 SGHTA and CDR2 FQGNSA. V shed 1 base and J 5 bases; nucleotides not matched to a gene: 4. This CDR3 is 15 amino acids long. The CDR3 nucleotides read TGTGCCAGCAGCTTAGAGGGCGGGAGAACCGGGGAGCTGTTTTTT. It specifies CASSLEGGRTGELFF.